This paragraph reports one T cell receptor beta chain. As yet, its antigen is unknown. This specimen belongs to a study of cytomegalovirus exposure and HLA in healthy donors. The PCR had 60 Vbeta and 13 Jbeta primers. Profiling relied on immunoSEQ multiplex PCR, and the TCRdb table lists in-frame clones only, not all of them. The table shows under 150,000 clones, with about 78% occurring only once. The germline CDR1 and CDR2 sequences are LNHDA and SQIVND (reference sequence). V was trimmed by 3 bases and J by 5 bases, leaving 10 bases between them. The CDR3 spans 13 residues. Study-wide findings and caveats: Immune exposure data for these donors was limited to CMV serostatus.

The sequence derives from a woman aged 30 to 39 in good health and CMV-seropositive. Source material: PBMCs. The chain uses TRBV19 and TRBJ1-1; maybe TRBD1 (5 bases). CDR3 sequence reads: CASSIQGGTEAFF. The CDR3 coding sequence is TGTGCCAGTAGTATTCAGGGTGGGACTGAAGCTTTCTTT.